The clone carrying this TCR beta chain was seen a handful of times. Antigen unknown. The record originates from a study of beta chain features in type 1 diabetes. The study, taken as a whole, reports: Moderately but significantly shorter TCRB CDR3s were found in Type 1 diabetes patients in all four CD4+ subsets. Individuals with type 1 diabetes displayed fewer insertions and more deletions at VDJ junctions.

Staining for CD45RO/CCR7/CD25/CD127/CD95/CD27 allowed sorting of CD4+ naive, central memory, regulatory and stem cell-like memory cells. Isolated RNA was reverse transcribed in full, so expressed TCRB transcripts were sequenced. Assay: immunoSEQ multiplex PCR; the TCRdb copy retains only in-frame clones and omits some. The sample holds hundreds of thousands of clones, around 9.3% seen once. The ends lost 8 bases at V and 1 base at J; junction bases unmatched: 5. The germline V gene encodes CDR1 SEHNR and CDR2 FQNEAQ (reference sequence). This CDR3 is built from 13 residues. The receptor's source is a man under 40 with type 1 diabetes. The V gene is TRBV7-9, the J gene TRBJ2-7, with 7 bases fitting TRBD1. The sample comprised central memory CD4+ T cells from blood. The DNA of the CDR3 is TGTGCCAGCGGGGACAGTGAATCCTACGAGCAGTACTTC. Residues: CASGDSESYEQYF.